A single T cell receptor (beta chain) is shown here with its context. These data belong to a study of T cell responses to AZD1222 COVID-19 vaccine. This CDR3 contains 15 residues. Per the germline V gene, CDR1 is GTSNPN and CDR2 is SVGIG (reference sequence). Trimming removed 0 bases at V and 8 bases at J, with 14 bases between. Sequenced by immunoSEQ multiplex PCR; TCRdb stores in-frame clones only, minus some. The sample lists tens of thousands of clones; 80% to 90% were seen once. This sequence originates from an adult in good health. This chain joins TRBV30 and TRBJ1-6; no reliable D call. Sequencing was performed on peripheral blood, taken on day 0 of AZD1222 vaccination. DNA for the CDR3: TGTGCCTGGAGTGTATCGGGGTCCCGGGATTCACCCCTCCACTTT. It translates to CAWSVSGSRDSPLHF.